Below, 19 T cell receptor beta chains from the same sample are listed, as sequenced in a study of blood T cells in healthy people across ages. For the second PCR, which ran for about 7 to 11 cycles, a sample-barcoded 5' primer and a J-beta primer mix were used. MiXCR, applied by TCRdb to the 5' RACE reads, yields one record per CDR3 protein. The table lists some 1.5 million distinct CDR3 sequences, 28% of them singletons. Material: blood. These receptors were collected from a woman in her 30s in good health.

The sample holds a few counts of this clonotype. The V gene is TRBV7-2, the J gene TRBJ2-3; D is possibly TRBD1 or TRBD2 (5 bases each). This CDR3 contains 17 residues. Trimming removed 2 bases at V and 1 base at J, with 16 bases between. Germline CDR1 and CDR2: SGHTA and FQGNSA. CDR3 in amino acids: CASSLISGAGRTDTQYF. The DNA for the CDR3 is TGTGCCAGCAGCTTAATTAGTGGGGCGGGCCGCACAGATACGCAGTATTTT.

The J gene is TRBJ2-7, the V gene TRBV20-1; tentative D call: TRBD2 (6 bases). Germline-derived CDR1 and CDR2 are DFQATT and SNEGSKA (reference sequence). V was trimmed by 5 bases and J by 5 bases, leaving 13 bases between them. This CDR3 has 12 amino acids. In nucleotides, the CDR3 is TGCAGTGCTCGCGGGGATAGCGACGAGCAGTACTTC. Translation gives CSARGDSDEQYF.

On this clonotype: A much larger clone lies one base from this, so it may be a read error. The rearrangement joins TRBV12-3 or TRBV12-4 to TRBJ1-2, with D possibly matching TRBD1 (6 bases). This CDR3 has 13 residues. V dropped 6 bases and J dropped 4 bases, with 12 bases sitting between them. The CDR3 spells CASRFEGVYGYTF. In nucleotides, the CDR3 is TGTGCCAGCAGGTTTGAGGGGGTCTATGGCTACACCTTC.

This clonotype has more than one count but fewer than ten. The CDR3 sequence: CSARSGSGNEQFF. The CDR3 nucleotides read TGCAGTGCCCGTAGCGGGAGTGGTAATGAGCAGTTCTTC. The rearrangement uses TRBV20-1 and TRBJ2-1; 9 nucleotides align to TRBD2. The ends lost 6 bases at V and 7 bases at J; junction bases unmatched: 7. In germline, CDR1 is DFQATT, CDR2 SNEGSKA (reference sequence). This CDR3 has 13 amino acids.

This chain links TRBV5-1 with TRBJ2-1; D may match TRBD1 or TRBD2 (5 bases each). Germline lookup yields CDR1 SGHRS and CDR2 YFSETQ. This CDR3 has 13 residues. V was pared by 4 bases and J by 5 bases, with 10 bases between. CDR3 in amino acids: CASSVGADNEQFF. In DNA, the CDR3 is TGCGCCAGCAGCGTCGGGGCTGACAATGAGCAGTTCTTC.

This clonotype has only a few counts. The J gene is TRBJ1-6, the V gene TRBV7-2; D is possibly TRBD1 (5 bases). The CDR3 has 15 residues. The V and J ends lost 5 bases and 10 bases respectively, with 18 bases between them. Germline values: CDR1 SGHTA, CDR2 FQGNSA. The CDR3 reads CASSRIWQGDSPLHF. In nucleotides, the CDR3 is TGTGCCAGCAGCCGGATCTGGCAGGGAGACTCACCCCTCCACTTT.

The V and J genes are TRBV7-2 and TRBJ1-1; D perhaps matches TRBD1 (5 bases). The germline CDR1 and CDR2 sequences are SGHTA and FQGNSA. V was pared by 5 bases and J by 4 bases, with 17 bases between. CDR3 size: 15 residues. CDR3 protein: CASSKDSAGSTEAFF. The CDR3 coding sequence is TGTGCCAGCAGCAAAGACAGTGCCGGTTCCACTGAAGCTTTCTTT.

This clonotype has only a few counts. The chain employs TRBV29-1 and TRBJ2-7; 13 bases line up with TRBD2. CDR3 length equals 16 residues. The germline CDR1 and CDR2 sequences are SQVTM and ANQGSEA. V lost 7 bases, J lost 7 bases, and 16 bases stayed unmatched. The CDR3: CSDRTSGRASYNEQYF. The CDR3, as DNA: TGCAGCGATCGGACTAGCGGGAGAGCATCCTACAATGAGCAGTACTTC.

The sample holds one count of this clonotype. The gene calls are TRBV11-2 and TRBJ2-5; D is unclear. Judging by the DNA end, TRBJ2-7 fits better; the J call may be wrong. Germline loops: CDR1 SGHAT, CDR2 FQNNGV. The CDR3 runs to 13 residues. The chain's CDR3 is CASSLDHPGEQYF. CDR3 bases: TGTGCCAGCAGCTTAGATCATCCGGGCGAGCAGTACTTC.

A word on this clonotype: The junction differs from germline at one of its ends, possibly a read error. The chain couples TRBV5-1 to TRBJ2-6; TRBD1 is a possible D gene (6 bases). Looked up from germline, CDR1 is SGHRS and CDR2 is YFSETQ. The CDR3 is 17 amino acids. The CDR3 bases are TGCGCCATCAGCCTTTTACAGGGATTCTCTGGGGCCAACGTCCTGACTTTC. This translates into CAISLLQGFSGANVLTF.

This clonotype was detected only a few times. V usage is TRBV10-3 and J usage is TRBJ2-3, with D possibly matching TRBD2 (5 bases). The CDR3 loop spans 18 amino acids. Per the germline V gene, CDR1 is ENHRY and CDR2 is SYGVKD. V was trimmed by 1 base and J by 0 bases, leaving 17 bases between them. In DNA, the CDR3 is TGTGCCATCAGTGAGTTGGTGGCGTTCGGGGTTAGCACAGATACGCAGTATTTT. Translating gives CAISELVAFGVSTDTQYF.

There are many counts of this clonotype. V gene TRBV25-1 combines with J gene TRBJ2-3, with TRBD1 matching over 11 bases. This CDR3 contains 14 residues. From germline, CDR1 is MGHDK and CDR2 SYGVNS. V shed 6 bases, J shed 6 bases, and the junction held 5 bases outside the gene matches. CDR3 in amino acids: CASSQDRGPDTQYF. The CDR3 DNA reads TGTGCCAGCAGCCAGGACAGGGGGCCCGATACGCAGTATTTT.

This clonotype was detected only a few times. V is TRBV27 and J is TRBJ2-4; the D gene is possibly TRBD1 (6 bases). The last part of the DNA fits TRBJ2-7 better; the J call may be wrong. CDR1 and CDR2 (germline): MNHEY, SMNVEV (reference sequence). This CDR3 spans 15 amino acids. The CDR3 region is CASSADWGLGDEQYF. For the CDR3, the DNA is TGTGCCAGCAGTGCCGACTGGGGGCTCGGTGACGAGCAGTACTTC.

This clonotype has a count of ten or more. The V call is TRBV10-3, the J call TRBJ1-2, with TRBD1 as a possible D gene (6 bases). V was cut by 4 bases and J by 7 bases, with 16 bases left in between. Germline assignment: CDR1 ENHRY and CDR2 SYGVKD. This CDR3 is built from 14 residues. The CDR3 DNA reads TGTGCCATCAGTGGGAAACAGGGCTACGGTGGCTACACCTTC. It translates to CAISGKQGYGGYTF.

In this sample, this clonotype turned up a few times. The chain links TRBV5-1 to TRBJ2-7; TRBD2 agrees at 7 bases. The CDR3 consists of 18 residues. CDR1 and CDR2 (germline): SGHRS, YFSETQ. After removal of 0 bases from V and 3 bases from J, the junction contained 15 bases not matched to a gene. The CDR3 loop reads CASSLGVAGTSIFYEQYF. CDR3 DNA: TGCGCCAGCAGCTTGGGAGTAGCGGGTACCTCCATATTCTACGAGCAGTACTTC.

This clonotype was observed many times. V is TRBV27 and J is TRBJ2-7; 8 bases match TRBD2. This CDR3 has 15 residues. Germline CDR1 MNHEY, CDR2 SMNVEV (reference sequence). The trim removed 3 bases at V and 1 base at J, leaving 5 bases unmatched. The CDR3 is CASSFLAGPSYEQYF. The CDR3 DNA sequence: TGTGCCAGCAGTTTCCTAGCGGGTCCTTCCTACGAGCAGTACTTC.

Here the CDR3 reads CSARGARGRVDTQYF. The CDR3 DNA is TGCAGTGCTAGAGGAGCTCGGGGACGTGTAGATACGCAGTATTTT. The chain employs TRBV20-1 and TRBJ2-3; either TRBD1 or TRBD2 may supply D (5 bases each). Trimming stripped 1 base from V and 5 bases from J, with 16 bases between. Germline-derived CDR1 and CDR2 are DFQATT and SNEGSKA (reference sequence). The CDR3 spans 15 residues.

The chain carries TRBV27 and TRBJ2-7, with TRBD2 matching over 7 bases. CDR1 and CDR2 (germline): MNHEY, SMNVEV (reference sequence). V dropped 4 bases and J dropped 0; count of bases not matched to a gene: 15. The CDR3 contains 18 residues. CDR3 coding DNA: TGTGCCAGCAGTTCCCTGTTTAAGTTAGCGGGCACCTCCTACGAGCAGTACTTC. This gives the protein CASSSLFKLAGTSYEQYF.

About this clonotype itself: A much larger clone differs from this one at a single base, so this may be a read error. The chain recombines TRBV20-1 with TRBJ2-1; D is unclear. Looked up from germline, CDR1 is DFQATT and CDR2 is SNEGSKA (reference sequence). This CDR3 spans 16 amino acids. Trimming removed 0 bases from V and 3 bases from J, with 15 bases in between. CDR3 sequence: CSARDSWATLYNEQFF. Written as DNA, the CDR3 is TGCAGTGCTAGAGATTCCTGGGCGACTCTCTACAATGAGCAGTTCTTC.